One and the same sample provided the 4 T cell receptor beta chains below, sequenced in a study of T cells in Graves' hyperthyroidism and ophthalmopathy. RNA transcripts gave rise to amplified TCR beta CDR3 regions. First-round RT-PCR targeting the TCR CDR3 was performed with the HTBI primer set. Using its own MiXCR run on the multiplex PCR reads, TCRdb lists one record per CDR3 protein. The table records a few hundred thousand distinct CDR3 sequences, 35% to 55% of them present only once. Specimen: peripheral blood or thyroid tissue (not recorded which). Every receptor here comes from a woman younger than 35 with Graves' hyperthyroidism.

This clonotype was recorded many times. The V gene is TRBV13, the J gene TRBJ2-5, with D unresolved. The V end was cut by 5 bases, the J end by 5 bases, with 9 bases between. The germline gives CDR1 PRHDT, CDR2 FYEKMQ (reference sequence). CDR3 length equals 12 residues. CDR3 sequence (DNA): TGTGCCAGCAGCCATGATGGGGAGACCCAGTACTTC. Amino acids: CASSHDGETQYF. Full variable domain (rest looked up from reference TRBV13 and TRBJ2-5): AAGVIQSPRHLIKEKRETATLKCYPIPRHDTVYWYQQGPGQDPQFLISFYEKMQSDKGSIPDRFSAQQFSDYHSELNMSSLELGDSALYFCASSHDGETQYFGPGTRLLVL.

In this sample, this clonotype turned up once. V gene TRBV20-1 combines with J gene TRBJ1-1; D uncertain. The CDR3 runs to 11 residues. Germline CDR1 and CDR2: DFQATT and SNEGSKA (reference sequence). Written as DNA, the CDR3 is TGCAATTGGAGGGAGGGCACTGAAGCTTTCTTT. Its protein is CNWREGTEAFF.

The rearrangement links TRBV7-2 to TRBJ2-1, with D tentatively TRBD1 (6 bases). The CDR3 is 14 amino acids. The V end lost 4 bases, the J end lost 2 bases, and 9 bases lay between the germline ends. Germline CDR1 SGHTA, CDR2 FQGNSA. This CDR3 reads CASSYDRTYNEQFF. In nucleotides, the CDR3 is TGTGCCAGCAGCTACGACAGGACCTACAATGAGCAGTTCTTC.

This chain links TRBV12-3 or TRBV12-4 with TRBJ2-7, with 11 nucleotides matching TRBD2. Gene TRBJ2-5 matches the end of the DNA better, so the J call may be wrong. This CDR3 is 19 amino acids long. The CDR3 sequence is CASSPPTGTSGSAQETQYF. The CDR3, as DNA: TGTGCCAGCAGCCCTCCCACCGGGACTAGCGGCAGCGCCCAAGAGACCCAGTACTTC.